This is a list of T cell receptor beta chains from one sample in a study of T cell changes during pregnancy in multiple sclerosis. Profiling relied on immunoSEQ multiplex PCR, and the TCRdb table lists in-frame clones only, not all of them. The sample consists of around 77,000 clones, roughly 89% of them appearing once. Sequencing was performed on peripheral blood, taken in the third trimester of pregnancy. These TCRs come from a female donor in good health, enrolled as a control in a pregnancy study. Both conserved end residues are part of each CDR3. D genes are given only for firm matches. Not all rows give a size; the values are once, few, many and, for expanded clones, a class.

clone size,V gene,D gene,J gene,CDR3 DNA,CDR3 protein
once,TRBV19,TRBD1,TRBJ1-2,TGTGCCAGTAGTCCCCCCGGACAGGGAGATGCGGGCTACACCTTC,CASSPPGQGDAGYTF
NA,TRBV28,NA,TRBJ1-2,TGTGCCAGCAGTTTATCCCCCCAGAGGGGAGGAGGCTACACCTTC,CASSLSPQRGGGYTF
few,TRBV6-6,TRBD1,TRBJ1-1,TGTGCCAGCAGTCCCCGCGACAGGGGACGAGACACTGAAGCTTTCTTT,CASSPRDRGRDTEAFF
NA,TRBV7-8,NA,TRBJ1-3,TGTGCCAGCAGCTTATCCCGGGGCGGGGGTCCTGTATATTTT,CASSLSRGGGPVYF
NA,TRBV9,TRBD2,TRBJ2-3,TGTGCCAGCAGCGTAGATACTAGCGGGAGCCACCGGGATACGCAGTATTTT,CASSVDTSGSHRDTQYF
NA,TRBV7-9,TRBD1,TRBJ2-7,TGTGCCAGCAGCTTAGCGACAGGGGGTAGGTACGAGCAGTACTTC,CASSLATGGRYEQYF
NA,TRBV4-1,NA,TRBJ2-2,TGCGCCAGCAGCCCTACGAACACCGGGGAGCTGTTTTTT,CASSPTNTGELFF
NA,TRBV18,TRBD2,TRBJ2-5,TGTGCCAGCTCACGATCGACTAGCGGACAAGAGACCCAGTACTTC,CASSRSTSGQETQYF
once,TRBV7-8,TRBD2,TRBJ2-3,TGTGCCAGCAGCCGCATGCAACTAGCGGGAGAAGGCACAGATACGCAGTATTTT,CASSRMQLAGEGTDTQYF
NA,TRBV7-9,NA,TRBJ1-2,TGTGCCAGCAGCTCCTACCGGGGAGACGGCTACACCTTC,CASSSYRGDGYTF
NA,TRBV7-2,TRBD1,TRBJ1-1,TGTGCCAGCAGCTCTACGGGACAGCTGAACACTGAAGCTTTCTTT,CASSSTGQLNTEAFF
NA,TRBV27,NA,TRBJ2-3,TGTGCCAGCAGTTTAGGTCCGGGAAGTTCAGATACGCAGTATTTT,CASSLGPGSSDTQYF
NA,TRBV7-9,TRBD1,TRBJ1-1,TGTGCCAGCAGCTTGGGACAGGGGGCGAGGTGGCTCACTGAAGCTTTCTTT,CASSLGQGARWLTEAFF
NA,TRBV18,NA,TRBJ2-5,TGTGCCAGCTCCCCTTTAGAGACCCAGTACTTC,CASSPLETQYF
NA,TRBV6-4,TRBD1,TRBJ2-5,TGTGCCAGCAGTGACCGACAGGGGAGACTCCAAGAGACCCAGTACTTC,CASSDRQGRLQETQYF
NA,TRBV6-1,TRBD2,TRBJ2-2,TGTGCCAGCAGTGAGCTAGCGGGTTTTACCGGGGAGCTGTTTTTT,CASSELAGFTGELFF